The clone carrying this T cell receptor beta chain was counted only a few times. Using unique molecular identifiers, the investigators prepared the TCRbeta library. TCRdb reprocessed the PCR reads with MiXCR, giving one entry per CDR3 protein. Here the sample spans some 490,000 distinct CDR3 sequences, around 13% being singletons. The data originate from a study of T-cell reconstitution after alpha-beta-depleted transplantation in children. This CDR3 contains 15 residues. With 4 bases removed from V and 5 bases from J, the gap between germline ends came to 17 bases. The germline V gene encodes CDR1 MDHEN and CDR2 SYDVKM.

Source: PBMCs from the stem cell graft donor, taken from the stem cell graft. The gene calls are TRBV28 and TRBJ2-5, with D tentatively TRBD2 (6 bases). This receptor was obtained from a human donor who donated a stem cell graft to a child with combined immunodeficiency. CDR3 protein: CASSSGGAHGETQYF. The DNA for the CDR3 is TGTGCCAGCAGTTCTGGAGGGGCGCATGGGGAGACCCAGTACTTC.